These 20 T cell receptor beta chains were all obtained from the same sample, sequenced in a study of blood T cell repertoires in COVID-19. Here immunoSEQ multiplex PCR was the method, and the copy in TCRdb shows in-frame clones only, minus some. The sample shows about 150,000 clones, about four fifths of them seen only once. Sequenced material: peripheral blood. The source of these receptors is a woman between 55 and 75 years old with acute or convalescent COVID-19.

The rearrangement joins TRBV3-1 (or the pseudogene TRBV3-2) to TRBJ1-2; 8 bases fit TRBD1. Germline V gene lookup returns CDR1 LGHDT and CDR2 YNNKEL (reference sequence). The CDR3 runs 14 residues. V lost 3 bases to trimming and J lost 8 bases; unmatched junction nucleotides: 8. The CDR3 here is CASSHLGQGKGYTF. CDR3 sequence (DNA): TGTGCCAGCAGCCACCTCGGACAGGGAAAAGGCTACACCTTC.

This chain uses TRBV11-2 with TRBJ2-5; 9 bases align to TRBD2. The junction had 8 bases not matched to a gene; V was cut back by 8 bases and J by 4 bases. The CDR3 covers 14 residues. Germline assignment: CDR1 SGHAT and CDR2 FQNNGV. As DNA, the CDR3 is TGTGCCAGCCTCCCCTGGCGGGGGGGAGAGACCCAGTACTTC. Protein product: CASLPWRGGETQYF.

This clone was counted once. The CDR3 nucleotides read TGTGCCAGCAGCCAAGTTGCAGGCTCTACCTATGGCTACACCTTC. Translating it yields CASSQVAGSTYGYTF. This rearrangement joins TRBV14 to TRBJ1-2, with D uncertain. This CDR3 is built from 15 residues. Germline-derived CDR1 and CDR2 are SGHDN and FVKESK. V lost 1 base and J lost 4, with 13 bases in between.

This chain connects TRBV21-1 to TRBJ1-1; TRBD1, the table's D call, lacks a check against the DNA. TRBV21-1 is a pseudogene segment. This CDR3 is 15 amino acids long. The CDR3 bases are TGTGCCAGCAGCAAAGGATGGACAGGGAACACTGAAGCTTTCTTT. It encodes CASSKGWTGNTEAFF.

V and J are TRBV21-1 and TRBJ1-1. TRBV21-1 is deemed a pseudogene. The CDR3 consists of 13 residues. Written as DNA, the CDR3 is TGTGCCCCCGACGGGGGGAGGTACACTGAAGCTTTCTTT. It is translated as CAPDGGRYTEAFF.

CDR3 amino acids: CASSEAGGTLWGETQYF. In DNA form, the CDR3 reads TGTGCCAGCAGTGAAGCTGGGGGGACCCTATGGGGGGAGACCCAGTACTTC. This sequence joins TRBV28 and TRBJ2-5; possibly TRBD2 for D (6 bases). The CDR3 covers 17 residues. Germline V CDR1 and CDR2: MDHEN, SYDVKM. The V end was cut by 5 bases, the J end by 5 bases, with 24 bases between. The whole variable domain, remainder taken from reference TRBV28 and TRBJ2-5, is DVKVTQSSRYLVKRTGEKVFLECVQDMDHENMFWYRQDPGLGLRLIYFSYDVKMKEKGDIPEGYSVSREKKERFSLILESASTNQTSMYLCASSEAGGTLWGETQYFGPGTRLLVL.

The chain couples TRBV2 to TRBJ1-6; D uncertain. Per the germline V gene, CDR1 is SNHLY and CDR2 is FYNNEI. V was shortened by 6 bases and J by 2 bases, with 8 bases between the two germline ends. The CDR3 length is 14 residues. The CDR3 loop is CASSDTTYNSPLHF. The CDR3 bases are TGTGCCAGCAGCGACACCACCTATAATTCACCCCTCCACTTT.

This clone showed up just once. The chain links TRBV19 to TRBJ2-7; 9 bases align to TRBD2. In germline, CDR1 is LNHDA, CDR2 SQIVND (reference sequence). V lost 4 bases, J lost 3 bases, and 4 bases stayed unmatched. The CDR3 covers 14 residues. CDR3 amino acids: CASSTSAGGYEQYV. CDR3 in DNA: TGTGCCAGTAGTACGTCAGCGGGGGGCTACGAGCAGTACGTC.

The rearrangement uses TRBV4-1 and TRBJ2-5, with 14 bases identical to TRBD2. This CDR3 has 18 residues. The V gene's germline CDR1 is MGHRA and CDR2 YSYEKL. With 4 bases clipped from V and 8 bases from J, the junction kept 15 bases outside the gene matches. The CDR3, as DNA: TGCGCCAGCAGCCCAACTACTACCGCGACTAGCGGGGGGGCTACCCAGTACTTC. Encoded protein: CASSPTTTATSGGATQYF.

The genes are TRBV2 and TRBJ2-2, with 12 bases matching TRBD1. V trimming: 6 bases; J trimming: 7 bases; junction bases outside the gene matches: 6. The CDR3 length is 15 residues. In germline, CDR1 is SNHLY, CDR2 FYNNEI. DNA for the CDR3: TGTGCCAGCAGGAGGGGACAGGGGGCGGTCGGGGAGCTGTTTTTT. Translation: CASRRGQGAVGELFF.

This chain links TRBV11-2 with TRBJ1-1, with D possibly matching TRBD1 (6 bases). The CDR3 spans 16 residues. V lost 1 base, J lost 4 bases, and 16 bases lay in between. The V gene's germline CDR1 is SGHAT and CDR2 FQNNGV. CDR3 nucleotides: TGTGCCAGCAGCTTAGGGACAGCCCACCCGACCACTGAAGCTTTCTTT. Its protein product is CASSLGTAHPTTEAFF.

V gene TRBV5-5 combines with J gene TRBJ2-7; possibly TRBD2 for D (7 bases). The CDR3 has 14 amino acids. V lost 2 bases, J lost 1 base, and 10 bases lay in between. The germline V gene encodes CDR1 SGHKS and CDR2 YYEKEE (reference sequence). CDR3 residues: CASSLQGGSYEQYF. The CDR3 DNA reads TGTGCCAGCAGCTTACAGGGAGGGTCCTACGAGCAGTACTTC.

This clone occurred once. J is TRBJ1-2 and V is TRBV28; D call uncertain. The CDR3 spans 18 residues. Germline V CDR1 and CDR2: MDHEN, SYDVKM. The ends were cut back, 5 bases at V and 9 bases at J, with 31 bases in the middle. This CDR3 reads CASSQRPGRLLSPMSYTF. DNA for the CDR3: TGTGCCAGCAGTCAGCGGCCGGGCAGGCTACTTTCCCCTATGAGCTACACCTTC.

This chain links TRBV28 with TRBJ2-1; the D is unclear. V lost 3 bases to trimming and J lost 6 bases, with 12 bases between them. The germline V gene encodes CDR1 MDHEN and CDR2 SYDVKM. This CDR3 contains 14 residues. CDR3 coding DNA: TGTGCCAGCAGTTTGGAGACTCCCGCCAATGAGCAGTTCTTC. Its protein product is CASSLETPANEQFF.

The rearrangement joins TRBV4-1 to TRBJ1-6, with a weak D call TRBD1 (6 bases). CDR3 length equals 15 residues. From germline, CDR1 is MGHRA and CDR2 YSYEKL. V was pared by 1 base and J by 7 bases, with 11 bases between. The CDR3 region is CASSQAEQGNSPLHF. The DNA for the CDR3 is TGCGCCAGCAGCCAAGCCGAACAGGGAAATTCACCCCTCCACTTT.

The CDR3, as DNA: TGCGCCAGCAGCCCAGAGGGGGGGGCCTTCACAGATACGCAGTATTTT. Protein: CASSPEGGAFTDTQYF. V usage is TRBV5-1 and J usage is TRBJ2-3; tentative D call: TRBD2 (7 bases). Between the trimmed V and J ends, which lost 4 bases and 2 bases, there was a span of 17 bases. Per germline, CDR1 SGHRS and CDR2 YFSETQ. The CDR3 totals 16 residues.

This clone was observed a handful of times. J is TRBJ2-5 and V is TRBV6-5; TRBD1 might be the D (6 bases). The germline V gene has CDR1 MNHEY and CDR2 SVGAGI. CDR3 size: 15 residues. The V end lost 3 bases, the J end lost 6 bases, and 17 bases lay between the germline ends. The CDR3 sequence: CASSYSSDRSQTQYF. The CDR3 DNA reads TGTGCCAGCAGTTATTCGTCGGACAGATCCCAGACCCAGTACTTC.

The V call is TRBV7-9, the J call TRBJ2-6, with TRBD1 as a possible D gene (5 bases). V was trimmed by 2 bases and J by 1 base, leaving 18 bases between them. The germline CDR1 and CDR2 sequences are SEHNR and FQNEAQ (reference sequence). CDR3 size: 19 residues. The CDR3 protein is CASSLYRFTLKSGANVLTF. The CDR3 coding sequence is TGTGCCAGCAGCTTATACAGGTTCACTTTGAAGTCTGGGGCCAACGTCCTGACTTTC.

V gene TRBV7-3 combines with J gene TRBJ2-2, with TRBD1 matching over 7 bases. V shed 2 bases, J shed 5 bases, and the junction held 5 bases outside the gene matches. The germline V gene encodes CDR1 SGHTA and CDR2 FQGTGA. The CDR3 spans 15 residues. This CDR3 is CASSLLSGGTGELFF. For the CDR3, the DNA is TGTGCCAGCAGCTTATTATCAGGGGGTACCGGGGAGCTGTTTTTT.

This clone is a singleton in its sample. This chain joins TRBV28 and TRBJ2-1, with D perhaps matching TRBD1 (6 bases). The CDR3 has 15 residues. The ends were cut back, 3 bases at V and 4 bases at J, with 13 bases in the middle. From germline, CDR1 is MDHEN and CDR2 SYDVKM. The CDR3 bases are TGTGCCAGCAGTTTCCAGGGGCCTCGGTACAATGAGCAGTTCTTC. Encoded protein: CASSFQGPRYNEQFF.